This T cell receptor (beta chain) emerged from a study of a mutant IDH1 vaccine in newly diagnosed glioma. Points from the study as a whole: Pseudoprogression looked unconnected to shifts in top peripheral T cell clonotypes. Immune responses induced by the vaccine were seen in approximately 93% of patients, spanning multiple MHC alleles.

Assay: immunoSEQ multiplex PCR; the TCRdb copy retains only in-frame clones and omits some. The data contain over 45,000 clones, around 84% of them singletons. Time point of the sample: week 5, during vaccination. Each vaccine dose was 300 ug of mutant IDH1 20-mer peptide, with topical imiquimod. J gave up 6 bases and V 6 bases, and 5 bases lay outside the gene matches. The CDR3 has 15 residues. CDR1 and CDR2 (germline): MNHNS, SASEGT. The count of this clone is one. Its matching antigen is unknown. The gene calls are TRBV6-1 and TRBJ2-3; 14 nucleotides align to TRBD2. This TCR came from a woman aged 50 to 65 with glioma. Sequenced material: PBMCs, taken from a glioma patient whose treatment included an IDH1 peptide vaccine. The CDR3 region has the DNA TGTGCCAGCAGGACTAGCGGGGGGGCCAGTGATACGCAGTATTTT. Translation gives CASRTSGGASDTQYF.